Listed below are T cell receptor beta chains from one sample, sequenced in a study of neurological immune-mediated disorders. Via MiXCR, TCRdb re-called the 5' RACE reads, giving one row per CDR3 protein. The table lists about 62,000 distinct CDR3 sequences, approximately 3.7% of them singletons, with 2.2% in the top ten. The sequenced material came from PBMCs. These receptors were obtained from a woman in her fifties or sixties with multiple sclerosis. Each CDR3 is given with its conserved first and last residue.

TRBV29-1	CSVEDNRSKETQYF
TRBV5-1	CASSLASWGELFF
TRBV3-1	CASSRLAGGIHEQYF
TRBV10-3	CATRTSGNDEQFF
TRBV12-3/TRBV12-4	CASILGLAENTGELFF
TRBV6-1	CASKVPQNEKLFF
TRBV5-1	CASSLGGRSSYEQYF
TRBV24-1	CATSAPGWNEQFF
TRBV6-2/TRBV6-3	CASSYRDRADGYTF
TRBV7-6	CASSLSSGPSYEQYF
TRBV4-1	CASSPLGREVADTQYF
TRBV3-1	CASSHSPGRTEAFF
TRBV5-5	CASTPDRAYGELFF
TRBV5-6	CASSLEPLAAGEQFF
TRBV10-3	CAISESAYEQYF
TRBV7-8	CASTSRIRNTEAFF
TRBV5-1	CASTQIPNTGELFF
TRBV5-1	CASSLGQGLAGSYEQYF
TRBV7-8	CASSLGTANTEAFF
TRBV20-1	CSARDTNRGRVTGELFF
TRBV6-6	CASSYGSGRATDTQYF
TRBV15	CATSRVAGTRGSGTGTQYF
TRBV29-1	CSVLAGVEYEQYF
TRBV12-3/TRBV12-4	CASSFPRGGSRAGYTF
TRBV20-1	CSARDPGNQPQHF
TRBV12-3/TRBV12-4	CASSPRTHRTNGYTF
TRBV5-1	CASSLDRDRVGEQFF
TRBV20-1	CSAITDRGQETQYF
TRBV7-9	CASSLVSTSGRKFF
TRBV29-1	CSMSASGTDTQYF
TRBV29-1	CSVEIQSRSTQYF
TRBV21-1	CASSIEADTQYF
TRBV28	CASSSPRLARAPFSTDTQYF
TRBV29-1	CSGGPQGNNIQYF
TRBV20-1	CSAREGTVSYEQYF
TRBV9	CASSGPGQSTDTQYF
TRBV7-8	CASSRTGGSNSPLHF
TRBV6-6	CASGTGGSSEQYF
TRBV7-2	CASSLSGTAGYTF
TRBV20-1	CSARAARAYEQYF
TRBV5-8	CASPGPNTGELFF
TRBV25-1	CASSEYGRGRSYEQYF
TRBV20-1	CSASRVSGGTDTQYF
TRBV6-1	CASTQGETQYF
TRBV7-2	CASSGAGTGDGEQFF
TRBV15	CATSRAGGRGEYEQYF
TRBV11-1	CASSSLRRYTDTQYF
TRBV7-2	CASSPFGGGGTGELFF